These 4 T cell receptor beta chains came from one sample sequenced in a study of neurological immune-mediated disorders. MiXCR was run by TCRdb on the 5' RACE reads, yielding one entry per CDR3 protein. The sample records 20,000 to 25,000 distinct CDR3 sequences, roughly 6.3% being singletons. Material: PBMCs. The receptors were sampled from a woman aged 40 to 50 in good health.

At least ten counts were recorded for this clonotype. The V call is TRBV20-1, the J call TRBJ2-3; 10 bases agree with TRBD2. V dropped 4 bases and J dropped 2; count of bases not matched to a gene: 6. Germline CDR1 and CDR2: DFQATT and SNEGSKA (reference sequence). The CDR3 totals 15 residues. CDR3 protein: CSATVLAGLTDTQYF. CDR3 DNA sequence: TGCAGTGCTACCGTACTAGCGGGACTCACAGATACGCAGTATTTT.

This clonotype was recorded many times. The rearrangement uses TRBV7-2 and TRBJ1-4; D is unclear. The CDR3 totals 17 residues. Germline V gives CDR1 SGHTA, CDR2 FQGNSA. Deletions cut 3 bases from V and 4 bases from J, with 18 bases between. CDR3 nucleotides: TGTGCCAGCAGCTTGAGCACACCGCCAGTTCATAATGAAAAACTGTTTTTT. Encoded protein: CASSLSTPPVHNEKLFF.

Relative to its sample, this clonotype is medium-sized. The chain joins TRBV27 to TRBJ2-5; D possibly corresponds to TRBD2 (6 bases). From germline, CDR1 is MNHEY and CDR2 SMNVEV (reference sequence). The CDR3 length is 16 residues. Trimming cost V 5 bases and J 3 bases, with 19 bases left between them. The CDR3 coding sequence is TGTGCCAGCAGTCAAGGACTACTTATATCAGAAGAGACCCAGTACTTC. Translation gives CASSQGLLISEETQYF.

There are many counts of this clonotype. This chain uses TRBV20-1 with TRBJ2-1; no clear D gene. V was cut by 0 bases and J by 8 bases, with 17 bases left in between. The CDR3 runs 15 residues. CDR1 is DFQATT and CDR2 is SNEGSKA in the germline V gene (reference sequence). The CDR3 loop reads CSARDLTTYGYEQFF. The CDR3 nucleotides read TGCAGTGCTAGAGATCTGACGACTTACGGGTATGAGCAGTTCTTC.